The rows below give T cell receptor beta chains drawn from one sample of a study of cytomegalovirus exposure and HLA in healthy donors. The table came from immunoSEQ multiplex PCR; TCRdb's copy has only in-frame clones and leaves some out. The table records hundreds of thousands of clones, less than 85% of them present only once. The sequencing sample was made of PBMCs. The receptors stem from a man in his late teens or twenties in good health and CMV-seronegative. CDR3s include the opening cysteine and the closing phenylalanine or tryptophan. Each record gives: V gene, D gene, J gene, clone size, CDR3 DNA, CDR3 protein. A D gene is named only where the DNA matches it firmly. Size tells how often a clone was seen (once, few, many) or the class of an expanded clone, and some rows leave it out.

>TRBV5-6|NA|TRBJ1-5|NA
TGTGCCAGCAGCTTGGTGGGGGGTAGCAATCAGCCCCAGCATTTT
CASSLVGGSNQPQHF
>TRBV5-1|NA|TRBJ2-5|NA
TGCGCCAGCAGCAGAAGGCCCGGGTACCAAGAGACCCAGTACTTC
CASSRRPGYQETQYF
>TRBV27|NA|TRBJ2-7|NA
TGTGCCAGCAGTTTTGTCCAGGGGTTCTACGAGCAGTACTTC
CASSFVQGFYEQYF
>TRBV6-1|NA|TRBJ1-2|NA
TGTGCCAGCGGCGGTCTTCTGAGGGACTATGGCTACACCTTC
CASGGLLRDYGYTF
>TRBV5-3|NA|TRBJ2-6|NA
TGTGCCAGAAGCCCAGGGACTTCTGGGGCCAACGTCCTGACTTTC
CARSPGTSGANVLTF
>TRBV19|TRBD2|TRBJ2-1|NA
TGTGCCAGTAGTCCCCAAAAATGGACTAGCGGGACATACAATGAGCAGTTCTTC
CASSPQKWTSGTYNEQFF
>TRBV2|TRBD2|TRBJ2-3|NA
TGTGCCAGCAGTGAAGCCGATCTAGCGGGAGGGAGGCTTCAGTATTTT
CASSEADLAGGRLQYF
>TRBV19|NA|TRBJ2-3|NA
TGTGCCAGTAATCCCCGGGACTCCCGAGGGGCAGATACGCAGTATTTT
CASNPRDSRGADTQYF
>TRBV11-2|NA|TRBJ2-3|few
TGTGCCAGCAGCCCGCAGGGCGATACGCAGTATTTT
CASSPQGDTQYF
>TRBV4-1|NA|TRBJ2-7|few
TGCGCCAGCAGCCCCACTCCCATGAGCTCCTACGAGCAGTACTTC
CASSPTPMSSYEQYF
>TRBV7-5|NA|TRBJ1-2|NA
TGTGCCAGAAGTATCGGGGGGACTTCTTATGGCTACACCTTC
CARSIGGTSYGYTF
>TRBV4-1|NA|TRBJ2-3|NA
TGCGCCAGCAGCCAAGACAGGGCGCCAGATACGCAGTATTTT
CASSQDRAPDTQYF
>TRBV7-9|NA|TRBJ2-7|NA
TGTTCCAGCAGCCCCCAGGGAGGCGACGAGCAGTACTTC
CSSSPQGGDEQYF
>TRBV18|NA|TRBJ1-4|NA
TGTGCCAGCTCACCCGAACTAGGGGAAAAACTGTTTTTT
CASSPELGEKLFF
>TRBV27|NA|TRBJ1-1|NA
TGTGCCAGCAGTACTCCACAGGGCCTGGGCACTGAAGCTTTCTTT
CASSTPQGLGTEAFF
>TRBV5-1|NA|TRBJ1-1|NA
TGCGCCAGCAGCTCTCAGGGAACTGAAGCTTTCTTT
CASSSQGTEAFF
>TRBV9|TRBD1|TRBJ2-3|NA
TGTGCCAGCAGCGTAGATGACAGGGATACAGATACGCAGTATTTT
CASSVDDRDTDTQYF
>TRBV6-4|TRBD2|TRBJ2-7|NA
TGTGCCAGCAGTGACCTAGCGGGAGGCGATAGCAACGAGCAGTACTTC
CASSDLAGGDSNEQYF
>TRBV28|TRBD1|TRBJ2-2|NA
TGTGCCAGCAGCCCCGGGACAGGGGGAAACGGGGAGCTGTTTTTT
CASSPGTGGNGELFF
>TRBV27|TRBD1|TRBJ2-7|NA
TGTGCCAGCAGAACGACAGGGGGCGCGTACGAGCAGTACTTC
CASRTTGGAYEQYF
>TRBV7-6|TRBD1|TRBJ1-4|NA
TGTGCCAGCAGCCCTCGACAGGGTCAGGAAAAACTGTTTTTT
CASSPRQGQEKLFF
>TRBV6-5|TRBD1|TRBJ1-2|few
TGTGCCAGCAGTTCGCCAGGGGGCCGTGGAAACTATGGCTACACCTTC
CASSSPGGRGNYGYTF
>TRBV6-4|TRBD1|TRBJ1-2|NA
TGTGCCAGCAGCCCGGACAGGGGGCTTAACTATGGCTACACCTTC
CASSPDRGLNYGYTF
>TRBV30|NA|TRBJ1-1|NA
TGTGCCTGGAGTGTGTCAGTGTTGAACACTGAAGCTTTCTTT
CAWSVSVLNTEAFF
>TRBV19|NA|TRBJ2-6|NA
TGTGCCAGTAATCCCGGGAGTGGGGCCAACGTCCTGACTTTC
CASNPGSGANVLTF
>TRBV7-3|TRBD2|TRBJ2-5|NA
TGTGCCAGCAGCTTCGGTCGGCGGGAGGGCCCCGGGGAGACCCAGTACTTC
CASSFGRREGPGETQYF
>TRBV6-1|NA|TRBJ1-2|few
TGTGCCAGCAGTGAAGCGCTTCTAGGGGGTCAGGGCTACACCTTC
CASSEALLGGQGYTF
>TRBV9|NA|TRBJ1-2|once
TGTGCCAGCAGCGGAGGACAGTCTAACTATGGCTACACCTTC
CASSGGQSNYGYTF
>TRBV27|NA|TRBJ2-3|NA
TGTGCCAGCAGTTTCCGCACCACGAAGGGGGATACGCAGTATTTT
CASSFRTTKGDTQYF
>TRBV7-9|TRBD1|TRBJ1-1|NA
TGTGCCAGCAGCCCCTGGGCGGACAGGGGAGGAACTGAAGCTTTCTTT
CASSPWADRGGTEAFF
>TRBV5-4|NA|TRBJ1-2|NA
TGTGCCAGCAGCACTACCGCGATCTATGGCTACACCTTC
CASSTTAIYGYTF
>TRBV2|NA|TRBJ1-2|NA
TGTGCCAGCACCGAAGAGGTGCGGGGCTACACCTTC
CASTEEVRGYTF
>TRBV6-5|TRBD1|TRBJ1-1|NA
TGTGCCAGCAGTTACGCCGGGACAGGGCTTGAAGCTTTCTTT
CASSYAGTGLEAFF
>TRBV7-8|NA|TRBJ1-2|NA
TGTGCCAGCAGCTTACGAGACAGGCATCCTTCTAACTATGGCTACACCTTC
CASSLRDRHPSNYGYTF
>TRBV10-1|TRBD1|TRBJ1-3|NA
TGCGCCAGCAGTGTGAACAGGGGGCCCTCTGGAAACACCATATATTTT
CASSVNRGPSGNTIYF